These 7 T cell receptor beta chains share one sample of origin, sequenced in a study of cytomegalovirus exposure and HLA in healthy donors. With 60 Vbeta and 13 Jbeta primers, the PCR was carried out. Produced via immunoSEQ multiplex PCR; TCRdb's table is partial and in-frame only. This sample's table reports roughly 100,000 clones. The source material was PBMCs. The receptors stem from a man aged 40-49 years in good health and CMV-seronegative.

The chain has TRBV19 and TRBJ1-5; D unclear. This CDR3 comprises 14 residues. Per germline, CDR1 LNHDA and CDR2 SQIVND (reference sequence). Between the trimmed V and J ends, which lost 3 bases and 5 bases, there was a span of 11 bases. The CDR3 loop reads CASSISPLDQPQHF. CDR3 bases: TGTGCCAGTAGTATCTCACCGCTAGATCAGCCCCAGCATTTT.

This chain links TRBV9 with TRBJ2-5, with 9 bases lining up with TRBD2. V shed 4 bases and J 5 bases; nucleotides not matched to a gene: 9. The CDR3 has 15 residues. The germline V gene has CDR1 SGDLS and CDR2 YYNGEE. The CDR3 bases are TGTGCCAGCAGCCTCGGGACTAGCTTAACGGAGACCCAGTACTTC. Protein sequence: CASSLGTSLTETQYF.

The chain is built from TRBV5-1 and TRBJ2-5; TRBD2 aligns across 9 bases. This CDR3 has 18 amino acids. After removal of 3 bases from V and 4 bases from J, the junction contained 16 bases not matched to a gene. Germline values: CDR1 SGHRS, CDR2 YFSETQ. CDR3 protein: CASSSLVGLAGRSETQYF. In DNA, the CDR3 is TGCGCCAGCAGCTCCCTCGTTGGGCTAGCGGGAAGGTCAGAGACCCAGTACTTC.

V is TRBV7-2 and J is TRBJ2-7; 7 bases are shared with TRBD1. V shed 1 base, J shed 12 bases, and the junction held 12 bases outside the gene matches. The CDR3 loop spans 14 amino acids. The germline V gene has CDR1 SGHTA and CDR2 FQGNSA. CDR3 protein: CASSLVPEGAETYF. DNA for the CDR3: TGTGCCAGCAGCTTAGTACCCGAGGGGGCAGAGACGTACTTC.

V usage is TRBV28 and J usage is TRBJ2-1; 12 bases match TRBD2. The V gene end was trimmed by 6 bases and the J gene end by 0 bases; junction bases not matched to a gene: 9. CDR1 and CDR2 from the germline V gene are MDHEN and SYDVKM. The CDR3 spans 18 residues. CDR3 region: CASSSSLAGGLSYNEQFF. DNA for the CDR3: TGTGCCAGCAGCTCCTCCCTAGCGGGAGGGCTCTCCTACAATGAGCAGTTCTTC.

The chain joins TRBV5-1 to TRBJ2-5; 8 bases map to TRBD2. The last part of the DNA fits TRBJ2-7 better; the J call may be wrong. CDR3 length: 16 residues. Germline loops: CDR1 SGHRS, CDR2 YFSETQ. The CDR3 protein is CASSPRGGSGSYEQYF. CDR3 coding DNA: TGCGCCAGCAGCCCCCGGGGGGGATCGGGCTCCTACGAGCAGTACTTC.

A remark on this clone: Within the sample, other DNA sequences also encode this same CDR3. This chain uses TRBV7-9 with TRBJ2-2, with D maybe TRBD1 (5 bases). Germline values: CDR1 SEHNR, CDR2 FQNEAQ (reference sequence). V was clipped by 0 bases and J by 3 bases, with 8 bases between them. The CDR3 contains 15 residues. CDR3 in DNA: TGTGCCAGCAGCTTAGCAGGGGTGGACACCGGGGAGCTGTTTTTT. Its protein is CASSLAGVDTGELFF.